The 8 T cell receptor beta chains in this list originate from one sample, sequenced in a study of cytomegalovirus exposure and HLA in healthy donors. The repertoire was sequenced with immunoSEQ multiplex PCR; TCRdb's copy has only in-frame clones and lacks some. The sample consists of 250,000 to 350,000 clones, approximately 90% of them appearing once. The sequencing sample was made of PBMCs. All receptors derive from a woman aged 25 to 45 in good health and CMV-seropositive.

The chain uses TRBV4-3 and TRBJ1-6, with 7 nucleotides matching TRBD1. CDR1 and CDR2 (germline): LGHNA, YSLEER. The CDR3 runs 15 residues. J gave up 8 bases and V 3 bases, and 7 bases lay outside the gene matches. This CDR3 is CASSHGQVRDSPLHF. The CDR3 DNA sequence: TGCGCCAGCAGCCATGGACAGGTTCGGGATTCACCCCTCCACTTT.

This sequence joins TRBV5-4 and TRBJ1-4; perhaps TRBD1 as D (5 bases). Looked up from germline, CDR1 is SGHNT and CDR2 is YYREEE (reference sequence). Deletions cut 4 bases from V and 0 bases from J, with 13 bases between. This CDR3 has 16 residues. The CDR3 DNA is TGTGCCAGCAGCCTCGGGACCGAAACAACTAATGAAAAACTGTTTTTT. Protein: CASSLGTETTNEKLFF.

The CDR3 loop reads CASVGHVQETQYF. Here the CDR3 DNA reads TGTGCCAGCGTAGGGCACGTGCAAGAGACCCAGTACTTC. The chain couples TRBV11-2 to TRBJ2-5, with D hard to call. Germline V CDR1 and CDR2: SGHAT, FQNNGV. The CDR3 is 13 residues long. V was cut by 8 bases and J by 2 bases, with 12 bases left in between.

The V and J genes are TRBV5-8 and TRBJ2-2, with D tentatively TRBD2 (5 bases). The CDR3 has 12 residues. V was pared by 0 bases and J by 11 bases, with 8 bases between. Germline V gene data show CDR1 as SGHTS and CDR2 as YDEGEE. The CDR3 DNA reads as TGTGCCAGCAGCTTGGCCGGAGGAGAGCTGTTTTTT. Translated: CASSLAGGELFF.

The V gene is TRBV9, the J gene TRBJ2-3; 11 bases match TRBD2. Germline V CDR1 and CDR2: SGDLS, YYNGEE. V gave up 1 base and J gave up 6 bases; unmatched junction bases: 4. The CDR3 spans 15 residues. Here the CDR3 DNA reads TGTGCCAGCAGCGTACTAGCGGGAGGTGTGGATACGCAGTATTTT. This sequence encodes CASSVLAGGVDTQYF.

Turning to this clone: This sample includes further DNA sequences coding for the same CDR3. The chain joins TRBV5-1 to TRBJ1-6; 7 bases match TRBD1. The CDR3 contains 15 residues. Germline V gives CDR1 SGHRS, CDR2 YFSETQ. The trim removed 0 bases at V and 7 bases at J, leaving 4 bases unmatched. The CDR3, as DNA: TGCGCCAGCAGCTTGGGACAGGGATGGAATTCACCCCTCCACTTT. It codes for CASSLGQGWNSPLHF.

The chain links TRBV7-2 to TRBJ2-2; 9 bases are a match to TRBD1. CDR1 is SGHTA and CDR2 is FQGNSA in the germline V gene. The CDR3 totals 15 residues. V dropped 5 bases and J dropped 4; count of bases not matched to a gene: 5. The CDR3 region has the DNA TGTGCCAGCAGCAAGGGACAGGGAGTCACCGGGGAGCTGTTTTTT. The encoded protein is CASSKGQGVTGELFF.

The CDR3 loop reads CASSFPGAPKGDEQFF. In nucleotides, the CDR3 is TGTGCCAGCAGCTTTCCCGGAGCCCCGAAGGGGGATGAGCAGTTCTTC. The rearrangement joins TRBV11-1 to TRBJ2-1; possibly TRBD1 for D (6 bases). From germline, CDR1 is SGHAT and CDR2 FQDESV (reference sequence). V was trimmed by 3 bases and J by 8 bases, leaving 20 bases between them. The CDR3 consists of 16 residues.